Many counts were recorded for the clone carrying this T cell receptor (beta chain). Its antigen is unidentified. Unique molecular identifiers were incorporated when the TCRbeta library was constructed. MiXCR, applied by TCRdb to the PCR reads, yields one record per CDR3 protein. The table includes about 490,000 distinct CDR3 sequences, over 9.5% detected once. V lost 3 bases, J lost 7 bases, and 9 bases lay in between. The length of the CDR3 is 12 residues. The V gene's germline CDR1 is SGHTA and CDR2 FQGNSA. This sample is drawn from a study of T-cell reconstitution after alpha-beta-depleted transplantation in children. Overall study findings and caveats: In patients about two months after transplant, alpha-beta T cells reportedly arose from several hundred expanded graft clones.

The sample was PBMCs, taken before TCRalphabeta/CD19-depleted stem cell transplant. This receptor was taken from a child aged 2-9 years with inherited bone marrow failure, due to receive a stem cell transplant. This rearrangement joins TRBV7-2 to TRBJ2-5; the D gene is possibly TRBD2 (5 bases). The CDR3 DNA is TGTGCCAGCAGCTTTTTTCGGGGGACCCAGTACTTC. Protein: CASSFFRGTQYF.